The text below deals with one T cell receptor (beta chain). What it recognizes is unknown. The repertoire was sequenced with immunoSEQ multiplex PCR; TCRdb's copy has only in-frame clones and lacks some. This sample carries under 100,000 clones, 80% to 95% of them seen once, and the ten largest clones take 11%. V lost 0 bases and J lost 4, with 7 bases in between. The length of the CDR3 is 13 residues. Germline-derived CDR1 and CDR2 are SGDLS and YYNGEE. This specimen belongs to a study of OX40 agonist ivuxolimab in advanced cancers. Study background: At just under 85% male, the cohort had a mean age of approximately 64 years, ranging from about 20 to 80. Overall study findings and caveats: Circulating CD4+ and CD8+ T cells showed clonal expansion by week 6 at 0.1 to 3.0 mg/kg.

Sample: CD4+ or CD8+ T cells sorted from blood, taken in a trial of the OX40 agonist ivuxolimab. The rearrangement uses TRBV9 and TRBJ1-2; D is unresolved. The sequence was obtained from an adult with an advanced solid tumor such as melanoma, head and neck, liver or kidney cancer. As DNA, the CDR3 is TGTGCCAGCAGCGTAGAGGGTACCTATGGCTACACCTTC. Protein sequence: CASSVEGTYGYTF.